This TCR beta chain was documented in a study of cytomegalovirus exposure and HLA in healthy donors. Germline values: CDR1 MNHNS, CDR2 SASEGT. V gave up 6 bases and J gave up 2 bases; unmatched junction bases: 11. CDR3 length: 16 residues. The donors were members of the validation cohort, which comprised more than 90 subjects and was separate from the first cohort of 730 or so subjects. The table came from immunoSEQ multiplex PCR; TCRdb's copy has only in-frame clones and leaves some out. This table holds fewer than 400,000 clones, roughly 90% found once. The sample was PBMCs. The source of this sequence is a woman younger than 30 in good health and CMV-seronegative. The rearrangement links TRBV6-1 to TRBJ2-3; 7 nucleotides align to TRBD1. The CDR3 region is CASSEQWTGHTDTQYF. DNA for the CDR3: TGTGCCAGCAGCGAACAGTGGACAGGCCACACAGATACGCAGTATTTT.